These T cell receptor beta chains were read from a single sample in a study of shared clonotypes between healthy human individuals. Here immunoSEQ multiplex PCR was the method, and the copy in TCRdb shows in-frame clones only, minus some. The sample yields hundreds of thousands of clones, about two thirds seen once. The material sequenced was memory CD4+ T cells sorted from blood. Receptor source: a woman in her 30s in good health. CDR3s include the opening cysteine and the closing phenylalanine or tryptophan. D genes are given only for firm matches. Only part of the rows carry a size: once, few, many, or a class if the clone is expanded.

cdr3_aa: CASSQDPAGSLRETQYF
cdr3_nt: TGTGCCAGCAGCCAAGATCCAGCGGGTAGCCTTCGGGAGACCCAGTACTTC
v_call: TRBV14
d_call: .
clone_size: .
j_call: TRBJ2-5

cdr3_aa: CASSFAAYNEQFF
cdr3_nt: TGTGCCAGTAGTTTTGCAGCATACAATGAGCAGTTCTTC
v_call: TRBV19
d_call: .
clone_size: .
j_call: TRBJ2-1

cdr3_aa: CASSRDRMSSGYTF
cdr3_nt: TGTGCCAGCAGCCGGGACCGCATGAGCAGTGGCTACACCTTC
v_call: TRBV6-5
d_call: .
clone_size: few
j_call: TRBJ1-2

cdr3_aa: CASSFGGRTYEQYF
cdr3_nt: TGTGCCAGCAGCTTTGGAGGAAGGACCTACGAGCAGTACTTC
v_call: TRBV5-6
d_call: .
clone_size: .
j_call: TRBJ2-7

cdr3_aa: CASSPPSGVTYEQYF
cdr3_nt: TGTGCCAGCTCACCACCGAGCGGGGTCACCTACGAGCAGTACTTC
v_call: TRBV18
d_call: TRBD2
clone_size: .
j_call: TRBJ2-7

cdr3_aa: CASSSFLPRTQYF
cdr3_nt: TGTGCCAGCAGTAGCTTCCTCCCCAGAACCCAGTACTTC
v_call: TRBV28
d_call: .
clone_size: .
j_call: TRBJ2-5

cdr3_aa: CASSYSTQSYEQYF
cdr3_nt: TGTGCCAGCAGTTACTCGACACAAAGCTACGAGCAGTACTTC
v_call: TRBV6-5
d_call: .
clone_size: .
j_call: TRBJ2-7

cdr3_aa: CASRPTGSYEQYF
cdr3_nt: TGTGCCAGCAGGCCGACAGGAAGCTACGAGCAGTACTTC
v_call: TRBV28
d_call: .
clone_size: few
j_call: TRBJ2-7

cdr3_aa: CASSILQGAGGYTF
cdr3_nt: TGTGCCAGTAGTATACTACAGGGGGCTGGTGGCTACACCTTC
v_call: TRBV19
d_call: TRBD1
clone_size: few
j_call: TRBJ1-2

cdr3_aa: CASSLTIADSGANVLTF
cdr3_nt: TGTGCCAGCAGTTTAACTATCGCTGATTCTGGGGCCAACGTCCTGACTTTC
v_call: TRBV28
d_call: .
clone_size: few
j_call: TRBJ2-6

cdr3_aa: CASSFGAGGSEQYF
cdr3_nt: TGTGCCAGCAGCTTTGGAGCGGGAGGATCCGAGCAGTACTTC
v_call: TRBV5-4
d_call: TRBD2
clone_size: once
j_call: TRBJ2-7

cdr3_aa: CASSPGQAPIYGYTF
cdr3_nt: TGTGCCAGCAGTCCCGGACAGGCCCCTATCTATGGCTACACCTTC
v_call: TRBV28
d_call: TRBD1
clone_size: .
j_call: TRBJ1-2

cdr3_aa: CASRRQGRETQYF
cdr3_nt: TGTGCCAGCAGGAGACAGGGTCGGGAGACCCAGTACTTC
v_call: TRBV28
d_call: TRBD1
clone_size: .
j_call: TRBJ2-5

cdr3_aa: CASTEYLRDEQFF
cdr3_nt: TGTGCCAGCACCGAGTACCTACGAGATGAGCAGTTCTTC
v_call: TRBV7-2
d_call: .
clone_size: .
j_call: TRBJ2-1

cdr3_aa: CASSLDSTSTDTQYF
cdr3_nt: TGTGCCAGCAGCTTAGACAGTACTAGCACAGATACGCAGTATTTT
v_call: TRBV7-6
d_call: .
clone_size: .
j_call: TRBJ2-3

cdr3_aa: CSVVGSGANVLTF
cdr3_nt: TGCAGCGTGGTTGGCTCTGGGGCCAACGTCCTGACTTTC
v_call: TRBV29-1
d_call: .
clone_size: .
j_call: TRBJ2-6

cdr3_aa: CASSRQVENTEAFF
cdr3_nt: TGTGCCAGCAGTAGACAGGTCGAGAACACTGAAGCTTTCTTT
v_call: TRBV2
d_call: .
clone_size: .
j_call: TRBJ1-1

cdr3_aa: CASSLLGDLLGHEQFF
cdr3_nt: TGCGCCAGCAGCTTGCTGGGGGACCTACTAGGTCATGAGCAGTTCTTC
v_call: TRBV5-1
d_call: .
clone_size: many
j_call: TRBJ2-1

cdr3_aa: CAINPGGSTGELFF
cdr3_nt: TGTGCCATCAATCCAGGGGGCTCCACCGGGGAGCTGTTTTTT
v_call: TRBV10-3
d_call: TRBD1
clone_size: .
j_call: TRBJ2-2

cdr3_aa: CASSIGGASEKLFF
cdr3_nt: TGTGCCAGTAGCATCGGGGGGGCTAGTGAAAAACTGTTTTTT
v_call: TRBV19
d_call: .
clone_size: once
j_call: TRBJ1-4

cdr3_aa: CASSLGVNTGELFF
cdr3_nt: TGTGCCAGCAGCTTGGGAGTCAACACCGGGGAGCTGTTTTTT
v_call: TRBV7-3
d_call: .
clone_size: .
j_call: TRBJ2-2

cdr3_aa: CASSTHRGQPQHF
cdr3_nt: TGTGCCAGCAGTACCCACAGGGGCCAGCCCCAGCATTTT
v_call: TRBV6-4
d_call: TRBD1
clone_size: few
j_call: TRBJ1-5

cdr3_aa: CASSYQLGARIAFF
cdr3_nt: TGTGCCAGCAGTTATCAACTGGGGGCGCGTATTGCTTTCTTT
v_call: TRBV28
d_call: .
clone_size: few
j_call: TRBJ1-1

cdr3_aa: CASRTGGGGYTF
cdr3_nt: TGTGCCAGCAGAACAGGGGGCGGTGGCTACACCTTC
v_call: TRBV27
d_call: TRBD1
clone_size: .
j_call: TRBJ1-2

cdr3_aa: CASSQILAGGYF
cdr3_nt: TGTGCCAGCAGCCAGATTCTAGCGGGCGGGTACTTC
v_call: TRBV14
d_call: TRBD2
clone_size: .
j_call: TRBJ2-7

cdr3_aa: CASRKQETQYF
cdr3_nt: TGTGCCAGCAGAAAACAAGAGACCCAGTACTTC
v_call: TRBV13
d_call: .
clone_size: .
j_call: TRBJ2-5

cdr3_aa: CATSRDLRAVYTDTQYF
cdr3_nt: TGTGCCACCAGCAGAGATCTAAGGGCAGTTTACACAGATACGCAGTATTTT
v_call: TRBV15
d_call: .
clone_size: .
j_call: TRBJ2-3

cdr3_aa: CASSLMGLAGGPGYEQYF
cdr3_nt: TGTGCCAGCAGCTTGATGGGACTAGCGGGAGGGCCGGGTTACGAGCAGTACTTC
v_call: TRBV7-8
d_call: TRBD2
clone_size: .
j_call: TRBJ2-7

cdr3_aa: CASSYHRGPYEQYF
cdr3_nt: TGTGCCAGCAGCTATCACCGGGGGCCCTACGAGCAGTACTTC
v_call: TRBV5-5
d_call: .
clone_size: .
j_call: TRBJ2-7

cdr3_aa: CASSLRTGQETQYF
cdr3_nt: TGTGCCAGCAGCTTAAGGACAGGCCAAGAGACCCAGTACTTC
v_call: TRBV5-4
d_call: TRBD1
clone_size: .
j_call: TRBJ2-5

cdr3_aa: CASSLWDRKTQYF
cdr3_nt: TGTGCCAGCAGTTTATGGGACAGAAAGACCCAGTACTTC
v_call: TRBV28
d_call: .
clone_size: .
j_call: TRBJ2-5

cdr3_aa: CASSTQTGHGYF
cdr3_nt: TGTGCCAGCAGCACCCAAACAGGACACGGGTACTTC
v_call: TRBV28
d_call: .
clone_size: few
j_call: TRBJ2-4

cdr3_aa: CASSLASGSYNEQFF
cdr3_nt: TGCGCCAGCAGCTTGGCTTCAGGTTCCTACAATGAGCAGTTCTTC
v_call: TRBV5-1
d_call: .
clone_size: .
j_call: TRBJ2-1

cdr3_aa: CASSHPGYGTGELFF
cdr3_nt: TGTGCCAGCAGCCATCCCGGGTACGGTACCGGGGAGCTGTTTTTT
v_call: TRBV14
d_call: .
clone_size: .
j_call: TRBJ2-2

cdr3_aa: CASSLAVAGASGNTIYF
cdr3_nt: TGTGCCAGCAGCTTAGCGGTTGCGGGGGCGTCTGGAAACACCATATATTTT
v_call: TRBV11-2
d_call: .
clone_size: .
j_call: TRBJ1-3

cdr3_aa: CASREQGTGELFF
cdr3_nt: TGCGCCAGCAGGGAGCAGGGGACCGGGGAGCTGTTTTTT
v_call: TRBV5-1
d_call: .
clone_size: .
j_call: TRBJ2-2

cdr3_aa: CASRRTGEVGTDTQYF
cdr3_nt: TGTGCCAGCAGACGGACTGGGGAGGTAGGCACAGATACGCAGTATTTT
v_call: TRBV6-6
d_call: .
clone_size: .
j_call: TRBJ2-3

cdr3_aa: CASSEDRAGPQPQHF
cdr3_nt: TGTGCCAGCAGCGAGGACCGTGCCGGGCCTCAGCCCCAGCATTTT
v_call: TRBV13
d_call: .
clone_size: many
j_call: TRBJ1-5

cdr3_aa: CASSFSARAKTNEKLFF
cdr3_nt: TGCGCCAGCAGCTTTTCGGCCAGGGCGAAAACTAATGAAAAACTGTTTTTT
v_call: TRBV5-1
d_call: .
clone_size: few
j_call: TRBJ1-4

cdr3_aa: CASSFFRDRRDTQYF
cdr3_nt: TGTGCCAGCAGCTTTTTCAGGGATAGGCGAGATACGCAGTATTTT
v_call: TRBV7-8
d_call: .
clone_size: .
j_call: TRBJ2-3

cdr3_aa: CASSLTRAAGELFF
cdr3_nt: TGTGCCAGCAGCTTAACGAGGGCGGCCGGGGAGCTGTTTTTT
v_call: TRBV7-2
d_call: .
clone_size: .
j_call: TRBJ2-2

cdr3_aa: CASSRTQGYEQYF
cdr3_nt: TGTGCCAGCAGCCGAACTCAGGGATACGAGCAGTACTTC
v_call: TRBV28
d_call: .
clone_size: .
j_call: TRBJ2-7

cdr3_aa: CASSPQLAGGAGQYF
cdr3_nt: TGTGCCAGCAGCCCTCAACTAGCGGGAGGGGCGGGGCAGTACTTC
v_call: TRBV9
d_call: TRBD2
clone_size: .
j_call: TRBJ2-7